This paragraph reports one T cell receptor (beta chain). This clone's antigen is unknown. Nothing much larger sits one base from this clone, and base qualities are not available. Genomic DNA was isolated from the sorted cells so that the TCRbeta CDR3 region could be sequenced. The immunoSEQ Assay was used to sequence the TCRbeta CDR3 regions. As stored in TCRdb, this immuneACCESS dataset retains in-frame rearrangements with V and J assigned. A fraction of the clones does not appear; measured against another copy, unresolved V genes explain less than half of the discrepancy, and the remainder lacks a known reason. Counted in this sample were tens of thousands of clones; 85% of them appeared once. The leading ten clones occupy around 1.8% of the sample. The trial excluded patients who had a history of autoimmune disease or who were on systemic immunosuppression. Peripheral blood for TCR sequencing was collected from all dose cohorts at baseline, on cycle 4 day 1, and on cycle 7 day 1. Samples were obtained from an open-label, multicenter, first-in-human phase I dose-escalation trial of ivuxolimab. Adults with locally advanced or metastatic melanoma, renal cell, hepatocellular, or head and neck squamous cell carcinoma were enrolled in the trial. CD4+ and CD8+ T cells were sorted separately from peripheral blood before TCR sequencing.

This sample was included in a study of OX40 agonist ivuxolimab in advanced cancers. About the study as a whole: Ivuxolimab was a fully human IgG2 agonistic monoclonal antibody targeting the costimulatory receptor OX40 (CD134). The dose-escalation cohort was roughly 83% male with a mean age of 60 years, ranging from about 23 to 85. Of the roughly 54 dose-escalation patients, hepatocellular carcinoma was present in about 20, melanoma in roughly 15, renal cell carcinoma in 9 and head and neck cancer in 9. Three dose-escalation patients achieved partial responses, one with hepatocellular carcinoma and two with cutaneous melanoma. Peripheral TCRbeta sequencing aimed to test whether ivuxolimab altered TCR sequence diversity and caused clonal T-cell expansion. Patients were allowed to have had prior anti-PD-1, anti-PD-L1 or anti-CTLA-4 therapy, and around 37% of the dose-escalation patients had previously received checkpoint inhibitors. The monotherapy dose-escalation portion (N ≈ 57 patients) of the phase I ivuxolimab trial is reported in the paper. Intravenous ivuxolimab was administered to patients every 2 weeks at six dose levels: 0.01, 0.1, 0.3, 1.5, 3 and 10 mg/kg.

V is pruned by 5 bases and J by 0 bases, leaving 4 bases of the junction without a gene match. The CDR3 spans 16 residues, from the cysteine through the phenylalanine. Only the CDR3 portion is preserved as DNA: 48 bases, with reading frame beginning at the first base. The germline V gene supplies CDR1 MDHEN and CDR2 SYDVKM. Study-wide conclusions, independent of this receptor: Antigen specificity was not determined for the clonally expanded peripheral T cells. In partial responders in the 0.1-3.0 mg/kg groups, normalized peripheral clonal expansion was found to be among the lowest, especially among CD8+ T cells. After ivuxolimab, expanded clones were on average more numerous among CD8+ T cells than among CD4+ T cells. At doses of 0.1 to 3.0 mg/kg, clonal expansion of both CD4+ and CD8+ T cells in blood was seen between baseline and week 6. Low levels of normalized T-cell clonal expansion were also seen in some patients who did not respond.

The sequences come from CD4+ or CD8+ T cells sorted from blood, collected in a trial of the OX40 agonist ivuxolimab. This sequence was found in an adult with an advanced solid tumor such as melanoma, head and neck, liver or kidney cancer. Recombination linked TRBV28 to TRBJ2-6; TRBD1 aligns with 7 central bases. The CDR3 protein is CASSLGTASGANVLTF. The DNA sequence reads TGTGCCAGCAGTCTCGGGACAGCCTCTGGGGCCAACGTCCTGACTTTC.